The 18 T cell receptor beta chains below all came from one sample that was sequenced in a study of regulatory T cells in long-lasting Graves disease. Through Arm-PCR of CDR3 regions and iRepertoire HTBI primers, TCR beta libraries were built. MiXCR, run by TCRdb on the multiplex PCR reads, gives a single entry per CDR3 protein. The repertoire has some 410,000 distinct CDR3 sequences, about a sixth of them found once; the top ten carry roughly 10%. Time point denoted: newly diagnosed GD, antithyroid drugs for less than 3 months. Construction of the TCR library relied on RNA isolated from PBMCs. The same specimen was also included in a second study, on T cells in Graves' hyperthyroidism and ophthalmopathy.

The starting material was peripheral blood mononuclear cells (PBMCs), obtained at new diagnosis, from a patient treated with antithyroid drugs. These receptors all come from a woman aged 25 to 39 with Graves disease.

This clonotype was seen ten or more times. The chain joins TRBV27 to TRBJ2-1; D might be TRBD2 (7 bases). Germline V gives CDR1 MNHEY, CDR2 SMNVEV (reference sequence). Deletions cut 5 bases from V and 2 bases from J, with 28 bases between. CDR3 size: 20 residues. Here the CDR3 DNA reads TGTGCCAGCAGTCAACCACTTCCGTTCCCGCGGGGGCTGACCTACAATGAGCAGTTCTTC. The encoded protein is CASSQPLPFPRGLTYNEQFF.

By its share, this clonotype is medium-sized (0.01 to 0.1%). V gene TRBV12-3 or TRBV12-4 combines with J gene TRBJ1-1; D unresolved. The V end was cut by 6 bases, the J end by 1 base, with 9 bases between. The CDR3 is made up of 13 amino acids. The CDR3 coding sequence is TGTGCCAGCAGCTTTGGCCGGAACACTGAAGCTTTCTTT. Protein sequence: CASSFGRNTEAFF.

A remark on this clonotype: Being one base from a much bigger clone, this may be a read error. The chain couples TRBV28 to TRBJ2-7, with a tentative D call TRBD1 (6 bases). Germline loops: CDR1 MDHEN, CDR2 SYDVKM. The CDR3 spans 14 residues. The CDR3 region has the DNA TGTGTCAGCCAGGGGAGCTACAGTACCTACGAGCAGTACTTC. As protein: CVSQGSYSTYEQYF.

There are many counts of this clonotype. V usage is TRBV12-3 or TRBV12-4 and J usage is TRBJ2-1, with 7 bases lining up with TRBD1. The CDR3 loop spans 13 amino acids. The ends lost 8 bases at V and 7 bases at J; junction bases unmatched: 8. CDR3 residues: CASRPGTANEQFF. The CDR3 nucleotides are TGTGCCAGCCGACCTGGGACAGCTAATGAGCAGTTCTTC.

V is TRBV5-8 and J is TRBJ2-5; 8 positions agree with TRBD1. The J call is uncertain, as TRBJ2-7 better fits the DNA end. The CDR3 has 15 residues. Germline V gene sequence: CDR1 SGHTS, CDR2 YDEGEE. This CDR3 reads CASSRPGQVYYEQYF. The CDR3, as DNA: TGTGCCAGCAGCCGCCCGGGACAGGTTTACTACGAGCAGTACTTC.

This clonotype was seen many times. For the CDR3, the DNA is TGTGCCAGCAGCGCGTGGACTAGCGGGAGAATCAATGAGCAGTTCTTC. It yields the protein CASSAWTSGRINEQFF. The chain has TRBV7-8 and TRBJ2-1, with 13 nucleotides matching TRBD2. This CDR3 comprises 16 residues. Trimming at V came to 5 bases and at J to 6 bases, leaving 7 bases not matched to a gene. The germline CDR1 and CDR2 sequences are SGHVS and FQNEAQ. Full variable domain (missing parts from reference TRBV7-8 and TRBJ2-1): GAGVSQSPRYKVAKRGQDVALRCDPISGHVSLFWYQQALGQGPEFLTYFQNEAQLDKSGLPSDRFFAERPEGSVSTLKIQRTQQEDSAVYLCASSAWTSGRINEQFFGPGTRLTVL.

This clonotype was found many times. The DNA for the CDR3 is TGTGCCAGCTCACCACGGGGTATCGGGCAAGAGACCCAGTACTTC. Its translation is CASSPRGIGQETQYF. The chain uses TRBV18 and TRBJ2-5; no clear D. In germline, CDR1 is KGHSH, CDR2 LQKENI. The CDR3 is 15 amino acids. V was cut by 1 base and J by 2 bases, with 11 bases left in between.

This clonotype showed up many times. The chain has TRBV28 and TRBJ1-1; TRBD1 is a possible D gene (6 bases). The germline V gene has CDR1 MDHEN and CDR2 SYDVKM. V was clipped by 3 bases and J by 10 bases, with 15 bases between them. This CDR3 contains 13 residues. The CDR3 sequence: CASSFPGGGVAFF. The DNA for the CDR3 is TGTGCCAGCAGTTTTCCCGGGGGCGGTGTAGCTTTCTTT.

The chain is built from TRBV5-1 and TRBJ2-7; TRBD2 matches at 10 bases. The CDR3 is 14 amino acids. In germline, CDR1 is SGHRS, CDR2 YFSETQ. The V segment lost 3 bases and the J segment 12 bases; nucleotides outside the gene matches: 12. CDR3 DNA sequence: TGCGCCAGCAGCTGGACTAGCGGCACCGAGGGGCCGTACTTC. Translated, it gives CASSWTSGTEGPYF.

Within the sample, this clonotype is medium-sized. The chain carries TRBV28 and TRBJ2-1; D remains unclear. Germline-derived CDR1 and CDR2 are MDHEN and SYDVKM. Trimming shortened V by 2 bases and J by 4 bases, and 9 bases separated the two germline ends. The CDR3 totals 14 residues. The CDR3 reads CASSLPGDYNEQFF. CDR3 DNA: TGTGCCAGCAGTTTACCTGGGGATTACAATGAGCAGTTCTTC.

There are many counts of this clonotype. Here the CDR3 reads CASSPYPLAQFF. CDR3 nucleotide sequence: TGTGCCAGCTCACCCTACCCCCTAGCCCAGTTCTTC. V and J are TRBV18 and TRBJ2-1; TRBD2 is a possible D gene (5 bases). Germline assignment: CDR1 KGHSH and CDR2 LQKENI. V lost 3 bases and J lost 13, with 13 bases in between. The CDR3 is 12 residues long.

Turning to this clonotype: A junction end diverges from the germline sequence, so it may reflect a read error. CDR3 region: CASSPIVYAGTPGNTIYF. The CDR3 DNA reads TGTGCTAGCAGCCCCATCGTTTACGCCGGGACTCCAGGAAACACCATATATTTT. The chain combines TRBV7-7 with TRBJ1-3, with TRBD1 as a possible D gene (5 bases). The germline CDR1 and CDR2 sequences are SSHAT and FNYEAQ (reference sequence). The CDR3 loop spans 18 amino acids.

This clonotype was counted many times. V gene TRBV30 combines with J gene TRBJ2-3; TRBD1 might be the D (6 bases). The V and J ends lost 0 bases and 4 bases respectively, with 11 bases between them. This CDR3 is 14 amino acids long. The V gene's germline CDR1 is GTSNPN and CDR2 SVGIG (reference sequence). The CDR3 region is CAWSVGGGADTQYF. CDR3 nucleotide sequence: TGTGCCTGGAGTGTAGGGGGTGGCGCAGATACGCAGTATTTT.

The chain is built from TRBV5-1 and TRBJ2-7, with 7 bases fitting TRBD2. CDR3 length: 15 amino acids. Trimming removed 4 bases from V and 2 bases from J; junction bases left unmatched: 9. Germline CDR1 SGHRS, CDR2 YFSETQ. The CDR3 DNA follows: TGCGCCAGCAGCGAAGGAGCGGGACGTCCCTACGAGCAGTACTTC. It codes for CASSEGAGRPYEQYF.

This clonotype occurred many times. This chain joins TRBV7-2 and TRBJ2-7; 11 positions match TRBD2. Looked up from germline, CDR1 is SGHTA and CDR2 is FQGNSA. The V gene end was trimmed by 5 bases and the J gene end by 2 bases; junction bases not matched to a gene: 8. The CDR3 has 16 residues. The CDR3 here is CASSPPTSGTPYEQYF. CDR3 sequence (DNA): TGTGCCAGCAGCCCACCGACTAGCGGGACGCCCTACGAGCAGTACTTC.

Note on this clonotype: One base away lies a much larger clone, so this may be a sequencing read error. The CDR3 spells CASPNPTGVGYTF. The CDR3 DNA sequence: TGTGCCAGTCCAAATCCCACAGGCGTTGGCTACACCTTC. The genes are TRBV10-2 and TRBJ1-2; D might be TRBD1 (5 bases). Germline lookup yields CDR1 WSHSY and CDR2 SAAADI. This CDR3 has 13 residues.

The chain couples TRBV2 to TRBJ2-2; D is tentatively TRBD1 or TRBD2 (6 bases each). Germline values: CDR1 SNHLY, CDR2 FYNNEI. There are 16 residues in the CDR3. The ends were cut back, 3 bases at V and 4 bases at J, with 15 bases in the middle. CDR3 sequence: CASSDRGRWGTGELFF. The CDR3 DNA follows: TGTGCCAGCAGTGATCGGGGGCGTTGGGGCACCGGGGAGCTGTTTTTT.

This clonotype was found many times. The rearrangement links TRBV2 to TRBJ1-2; the match to TRBD1 covers 9 bases. The length of the CDR3 is 13 residues. CDR1 is SNHLY and CDR2 is FYNNEI in the germline V gene. V shed 5 bases and J 8 bases; nucleotides not matched to a gene: 6. The CDR3 DNA is TGTGCCAGCAGTATACAGGGGGCGATGGGCTACACCTTC. This translates into CASSIQGAMGYTF. Full variable domain (missing parts from reference TRBV2 and TRBJ1-2): EPEVTQTPSHQVTQMGQEVILRCVPISNHLYFYWYRQILGQKVEFLVSFYNNEISEKSEIFDDQFSVERPDGSNFTLKIRSTKLEDSAMYFCASSIQGAMGYTFGSGTRLTVV.